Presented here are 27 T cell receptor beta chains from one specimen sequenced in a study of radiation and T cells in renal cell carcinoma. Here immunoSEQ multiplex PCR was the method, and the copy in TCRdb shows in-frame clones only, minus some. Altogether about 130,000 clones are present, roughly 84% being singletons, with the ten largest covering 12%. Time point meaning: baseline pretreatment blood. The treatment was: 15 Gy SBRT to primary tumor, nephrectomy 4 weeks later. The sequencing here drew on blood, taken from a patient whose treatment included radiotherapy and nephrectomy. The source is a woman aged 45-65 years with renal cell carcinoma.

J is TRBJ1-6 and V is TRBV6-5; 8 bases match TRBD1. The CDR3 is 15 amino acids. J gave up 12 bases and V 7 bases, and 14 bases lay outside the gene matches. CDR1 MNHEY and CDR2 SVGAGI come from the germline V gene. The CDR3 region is CASKITLQGAEPLHF. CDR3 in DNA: TGTGCCAGCAAGATAACCCTCCAGGGGGCCGAACCCCTCCACTTT.

The CDR3 here is CASSRDLGDQPQHF. CDR3 in DNA: TGTGCCAGCAGCAGGGATTTGGGGGATCAGCCCCAGCATTTT. The V and J genes are TRBV7-9 and TRBJ1-5, with a possible D match to TRBD1 (5 bases). V dropped 5 bases and J dropped 5 bases, with 13 bases sitting between them. CDR3 length equals 14 residues. CDR1 is SEHNR, CDR2 FQNEAQ, per germline (reference sequence).

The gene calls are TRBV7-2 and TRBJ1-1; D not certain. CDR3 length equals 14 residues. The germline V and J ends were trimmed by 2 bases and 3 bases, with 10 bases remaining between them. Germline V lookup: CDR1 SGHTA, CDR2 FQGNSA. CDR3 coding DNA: TGTGCCAGCAGCTTAACGGACCTTTACACTGAAGCTTTCTTT. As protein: CASSLTDLYTEAFF.

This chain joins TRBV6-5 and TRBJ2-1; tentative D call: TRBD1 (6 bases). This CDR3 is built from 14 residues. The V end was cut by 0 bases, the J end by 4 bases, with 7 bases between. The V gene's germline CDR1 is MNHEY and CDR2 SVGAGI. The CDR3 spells CASSYSRGYNEQFF. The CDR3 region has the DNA TGTGCCAGCAGTTACTCTAGGGGGTACAATGAGCAGTTCTTC.

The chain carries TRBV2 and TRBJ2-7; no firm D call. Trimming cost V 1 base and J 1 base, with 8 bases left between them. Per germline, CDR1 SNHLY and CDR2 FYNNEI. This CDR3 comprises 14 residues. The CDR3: CASSEVLFSYEQYF. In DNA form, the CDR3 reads TGTGCCAGCAGTGAAGTCCTCTTTTCCTACGAGCAGTACTTC.

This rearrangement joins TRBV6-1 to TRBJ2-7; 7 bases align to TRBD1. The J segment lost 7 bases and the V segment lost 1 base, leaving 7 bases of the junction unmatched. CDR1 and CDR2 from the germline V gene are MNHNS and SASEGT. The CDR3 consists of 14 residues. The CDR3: CASSEDRGLGEQYF. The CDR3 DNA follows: TGTGCCAGCAGTGAAGACAGGGGCCTGGGGGAGCAGTACTTC.

The CDR3 loop reads CASSRPRGNYGYTF. The CDR3 nucleotides are TGTGCCAGCAGCCGCCCCCGGGGAAACTATGGCTACACCTTC. The chain carries TRBV14 and TRBJ1-2; D remains ambiguous. The V end was cut by 4 bases, the J end by 2 bases, with 11 bases between. The germline V gene encodes CDR1 SGHDN and CDR2 FVKESK. This CDR3 contains 14 residues. Full variable domain (outside the CDR3, taken from reference TRBV14 and TRBJ1-2): EAGVTQFPSHSVIEKGQTVTLRCDPISGHDNLYWYRRVMGKEIKFLLHFVKESKQDESGMPNNRFLAERTGGTYSTLKVQPAELEDSGVYFCASSRPRGNYGYTFGSGTRLTVV.

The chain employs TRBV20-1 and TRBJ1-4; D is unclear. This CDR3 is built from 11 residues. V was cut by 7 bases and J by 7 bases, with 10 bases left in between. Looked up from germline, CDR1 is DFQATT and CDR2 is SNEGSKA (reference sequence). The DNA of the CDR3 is TGCAGTGTCGCGAATGGTGAAAAACTGTTTTTT. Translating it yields CSVANGEKLFF.

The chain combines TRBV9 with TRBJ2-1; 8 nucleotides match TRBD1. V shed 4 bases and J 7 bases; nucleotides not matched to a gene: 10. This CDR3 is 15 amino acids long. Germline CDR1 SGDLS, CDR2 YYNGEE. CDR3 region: CASSPRTGSGNEQFF. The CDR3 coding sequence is TGTGCCAGCAGCCCCAGGACAGGGTCGGGGAATGAGCAGTTCTTC. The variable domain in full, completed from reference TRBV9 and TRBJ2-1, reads DSGVTQTPKHLITATGQRVTLRCSPRSGDLSVYWYQQSLDQGLQFLIQYYNGEERAKGNILERFSAQQFPDLHSELNLSSLELGDSALYFCASSPRTGSGNEQFFGPGTRLTVL.

In nucleotides, the CDR3 is TGTGCCAGCAGCTTAATCGACTATGGCTACACCTTC. It is translated as CASSLIDYGYTF. This sequence joins TRBV7-9 and TRBJ1-2; unclear D gene. Between the trimmed V and J ends, which lost 2 bases and 3 bases, there was a span of 4 bases. The CDR3 runs 12 residues. Germline V gene sequence: CDR1 SEHNR, CDR2 FQNEAQ (reference sequence).

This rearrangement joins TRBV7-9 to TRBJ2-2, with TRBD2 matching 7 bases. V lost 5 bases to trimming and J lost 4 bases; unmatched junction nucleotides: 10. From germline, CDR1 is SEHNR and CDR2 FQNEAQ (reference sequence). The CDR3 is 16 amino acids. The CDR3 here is CASSGASGAVTGELFF. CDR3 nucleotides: TGTGCCAGCAGCGGGGCAAGCGGGGCTGTCACCGGGGAGCTGTTTTTT.

The DNA for the CDR3 is TGTGCCAGCACTCCAGGGACCTACCAACATGGCTACACCTTC. Amino acid sequence: CASTPGTYQHGYTF. The rearrangement links TRBV6-5 to TRBJ1-2; D may be TRBD1 (5 bases). The germline gives CDR1 MNHEY, CDR2 SVGAGI. CDR3 length equals 14 residues. V lost 7 bases and J 6 bases, leaving 18 bases between the germline ends.

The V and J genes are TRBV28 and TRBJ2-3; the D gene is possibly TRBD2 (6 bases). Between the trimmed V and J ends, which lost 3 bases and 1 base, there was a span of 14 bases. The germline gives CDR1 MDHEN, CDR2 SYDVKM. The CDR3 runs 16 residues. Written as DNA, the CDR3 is TGTGCCAGCAGTTTTCGGCGCGGGGCAGGCACAGATACGCAGTATTTT. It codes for CASSFRRGAGTDTQYF.

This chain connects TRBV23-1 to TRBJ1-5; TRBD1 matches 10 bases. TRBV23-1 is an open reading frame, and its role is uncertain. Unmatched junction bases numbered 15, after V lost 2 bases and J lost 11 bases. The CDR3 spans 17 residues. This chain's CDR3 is CASSQNGYWTGGRSQHF. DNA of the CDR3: TGCGCCAGCAGTCAAAATGGTTACTGGACAGGGGGACGGTCCCAGCATTTT.

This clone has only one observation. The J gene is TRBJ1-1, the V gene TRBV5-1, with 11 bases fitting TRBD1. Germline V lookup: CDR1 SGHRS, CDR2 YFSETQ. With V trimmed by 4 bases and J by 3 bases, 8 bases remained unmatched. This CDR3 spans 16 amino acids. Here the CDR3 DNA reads TGCGCCAGCAGCCGCCACGGGACAGGGGGGGACACTGAAGCTTTCTTT. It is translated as CASSRHGTGGDTEAFF.

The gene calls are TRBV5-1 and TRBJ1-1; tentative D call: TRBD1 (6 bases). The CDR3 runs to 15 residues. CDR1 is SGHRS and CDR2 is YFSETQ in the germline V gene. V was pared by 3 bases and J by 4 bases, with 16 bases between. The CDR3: CASSSVSGVGTEAFF. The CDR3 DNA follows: TGCGCCAGCAGCTCTGTTTCAGGGGTAGGCACTGAAGCTTTCTTT.

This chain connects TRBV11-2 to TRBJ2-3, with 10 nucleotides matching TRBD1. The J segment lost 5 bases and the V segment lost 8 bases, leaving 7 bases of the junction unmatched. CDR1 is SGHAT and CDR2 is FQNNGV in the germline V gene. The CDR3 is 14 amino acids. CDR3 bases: TGTGCCAGCCGAGGGACAGGGGTGAAAGATACGCAGTATTTT. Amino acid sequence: CASRGTGVKDTQYF.

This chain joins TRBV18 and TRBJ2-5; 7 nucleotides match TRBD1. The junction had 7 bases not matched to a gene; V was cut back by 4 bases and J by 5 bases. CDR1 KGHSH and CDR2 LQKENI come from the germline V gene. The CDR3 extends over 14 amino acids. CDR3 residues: CASSQQTGQETQYF. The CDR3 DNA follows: TGTGCCAGCTCACAACAGACAGGGCAGGAGACCCAGTACTTC.

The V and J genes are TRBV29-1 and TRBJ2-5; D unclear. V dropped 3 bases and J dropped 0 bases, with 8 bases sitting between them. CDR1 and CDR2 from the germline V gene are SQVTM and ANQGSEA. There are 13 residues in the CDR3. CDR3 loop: CSVDEVNQETQYF. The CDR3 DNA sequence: TGCAGCGTTGACGAGGTCAACCAAGAGACCCAGTACTTC.

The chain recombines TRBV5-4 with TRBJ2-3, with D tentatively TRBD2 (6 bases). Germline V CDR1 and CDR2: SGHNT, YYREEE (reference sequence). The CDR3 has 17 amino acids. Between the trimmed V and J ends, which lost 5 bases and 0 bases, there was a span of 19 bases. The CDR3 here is CASSAALAVTSTDTQYF. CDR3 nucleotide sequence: TGTGCCAGCAGTGCCGCCTTAGCGGTAACTAGCACAGATACGCAGTATTTT.

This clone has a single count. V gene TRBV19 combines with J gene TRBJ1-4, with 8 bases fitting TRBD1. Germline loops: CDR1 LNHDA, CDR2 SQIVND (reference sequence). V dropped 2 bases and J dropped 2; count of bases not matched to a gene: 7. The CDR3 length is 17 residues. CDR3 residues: CASSIRDRGFTNEKLFF. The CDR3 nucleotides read TGTGCCAGTAGTATACGCGACAGGGGCTTCACTAATGAAAAACTGTTTTTT.

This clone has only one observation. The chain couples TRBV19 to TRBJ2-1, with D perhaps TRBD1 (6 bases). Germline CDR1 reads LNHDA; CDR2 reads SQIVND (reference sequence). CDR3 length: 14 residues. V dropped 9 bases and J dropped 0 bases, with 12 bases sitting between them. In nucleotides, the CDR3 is TGTGCCAGCAACTCAGGGGTCTCCTACAATGAGCAGTTCTTC. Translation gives CASNSGVSYNEQFF.

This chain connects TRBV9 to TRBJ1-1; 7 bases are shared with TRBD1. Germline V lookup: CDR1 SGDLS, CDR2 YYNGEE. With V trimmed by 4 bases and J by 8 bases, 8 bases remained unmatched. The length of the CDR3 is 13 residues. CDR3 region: CASSKGQTLEAFF. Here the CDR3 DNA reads TGTGCCAGCAGCAAGGGACAGACGTTAGAAGCTTTCTTT.

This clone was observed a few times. In nucleotides, the CDR3 is TGCAGTGCTCCCAGGGTTACTGAAGCTTTCTTT. It specifies CSAPRVTEAFF. The rearrangement links TRBV20-1 to TRBJ1-1; D is possibly TRBD1 (5 bases). The V end was cut by 5 bases, the J end by 5 bases, with 9 bases between. The CDR3 spans 11 residues. Per the germline V gene, CDR1 is DFQATT and CDR2 is SNEGSKA (reference sequence).

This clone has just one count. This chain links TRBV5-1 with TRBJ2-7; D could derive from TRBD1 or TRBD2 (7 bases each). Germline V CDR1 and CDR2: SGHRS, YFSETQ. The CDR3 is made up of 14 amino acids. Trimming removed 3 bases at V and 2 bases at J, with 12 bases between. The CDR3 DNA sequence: TGCGCCAGCAGCTGGGAGGGGGCTACCTACGAGCAGTACTTC. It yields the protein CASSWEGATYEQYF.

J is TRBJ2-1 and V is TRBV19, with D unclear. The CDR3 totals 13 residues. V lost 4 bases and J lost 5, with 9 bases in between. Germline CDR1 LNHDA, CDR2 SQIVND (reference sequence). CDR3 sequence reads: CASSRGSNNEQFF. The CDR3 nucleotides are TGTGCCAGTAGTAGAGGCAGTAACAATGAGCAGTTCTTC.

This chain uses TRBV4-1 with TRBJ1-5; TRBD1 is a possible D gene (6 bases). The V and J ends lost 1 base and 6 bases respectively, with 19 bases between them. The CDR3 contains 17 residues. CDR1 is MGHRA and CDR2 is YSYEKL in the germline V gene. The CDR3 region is CASSQVSPGARRQPQHF. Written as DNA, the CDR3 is TGCGCCAGCAGCCAAGTGAGCCCGGGGGCGCGACGTCAGCCCCAGCATTTT.